A single T cell receptor (beta chain) is shown here with its context. The antigen is not known. Healthy bone marrow donors supplied every sample. With 60 Vbeta and 13 Jbeta primers, the PCR was carried out. Clones were sequenced by immunoSEQ multiplex PCR, and TCRdb holds only the in-frame ones, with some missing. The table records 150,000 or so clones, roughly 80% of them present only once. This record belongs to a study of cytomegalovirus exposure and HLA in healthy donors. General study points: V segments that were indistinguishable, TRBV6-2 and TRBV6-3 among them, were omitted from analysis. Confirmation was obtained in vitro that three CMV-associated chains are specific for CMV antigens.

This CDR3 spans 14 amino acids. Germline V gives CDR1 SGHRS, CDR2 YFSETQ. The V and J ends lost 4 bases and 6 bases, in that order; junction bases with no gene match: 5. This sequence joins TRBV5-1 and TRBJ2-2; 8 bases are shared with TRBD1. Sequencing used PBMCs. The TCR was taken from a woman under 30 in good health and CMV-seronegative. DNA of the CDR3: TGCGCCAGCAGCCGAGGACAGGGTCCCGGGGAGCTGTTTTTT. Its protein is CASSRGQGPGELFF.